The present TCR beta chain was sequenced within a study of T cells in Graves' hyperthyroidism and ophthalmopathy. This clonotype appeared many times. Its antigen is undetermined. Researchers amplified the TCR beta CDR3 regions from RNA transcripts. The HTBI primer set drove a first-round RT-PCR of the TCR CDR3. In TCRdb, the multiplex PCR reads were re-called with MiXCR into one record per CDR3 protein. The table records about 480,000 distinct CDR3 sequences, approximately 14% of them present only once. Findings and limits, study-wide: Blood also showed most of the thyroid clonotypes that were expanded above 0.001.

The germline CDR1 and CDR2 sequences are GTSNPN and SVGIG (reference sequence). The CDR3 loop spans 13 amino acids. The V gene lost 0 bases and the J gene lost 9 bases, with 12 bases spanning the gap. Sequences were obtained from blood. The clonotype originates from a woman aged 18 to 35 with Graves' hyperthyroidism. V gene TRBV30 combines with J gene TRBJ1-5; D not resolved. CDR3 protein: CAWSVSATSPQHF. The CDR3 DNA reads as TGTGCCTGGAGTGTCTCGGCTACGTCGCCCCAGCATTTT.